The clone carrying this TCR beta chain was recorded at least ten times. No antigen is known for it. This entry comes from a study of neurological immune-mediated disorders. The overall study: Of the 35 or so patients who had multiple sclerosis, roughly 30 had the relapsing-remitting form and 3 had the secondary progressive form.

Synthesis of cDNA was performed by 5'RACE using 10-nucleotide random UMIs. TCRdb reprocessed the 5' RACE reads via MiXCR and lists one record per CDR3 protein. The repertoire holds about 59,000 distinct CDR3 sequences, 3% to 4% seen once, with around 2.2% in the top ten. Unmatched junction bases numbered 8, after V lost 6 bases and J lost 2 bases. This CDR3 region has 16 residues. The germline CDR1 and CDR2 sequences are SGHTA and FQGNSA. Study-wide points: The multiple sclerosis repertoire cluster had no association with any clinical or MRI feature. When grouped phylogenetically, the repertoires of 18 of the 34 multiple sclerosis patients fell together in one related-CDR3 cluster, which is a possible signature.

The chain combines TRBV7-2 with TRBJ2-2; 8 positions match TRBD2. The source of this sequence is a woman aged 45-65 years with multiple sclerosis. Sequenced: PBMCs. DNA of the CDR3: TGTGCCAGCAGTTTGTTAGCGGGGACCAACACCGGGGAGCTGTTTTTT. Its translation: CASSLLAGTNTGELFF.